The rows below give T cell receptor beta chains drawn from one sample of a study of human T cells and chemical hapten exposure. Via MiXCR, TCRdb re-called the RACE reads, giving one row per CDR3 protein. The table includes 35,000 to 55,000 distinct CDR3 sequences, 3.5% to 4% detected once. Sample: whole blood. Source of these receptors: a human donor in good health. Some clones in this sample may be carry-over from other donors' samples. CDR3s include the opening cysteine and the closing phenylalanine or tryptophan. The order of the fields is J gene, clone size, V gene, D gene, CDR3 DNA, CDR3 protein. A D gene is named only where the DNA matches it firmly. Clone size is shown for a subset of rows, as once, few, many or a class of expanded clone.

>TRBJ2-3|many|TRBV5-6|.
TGTGCCAGCAGCCCAACTAGCAACACGCAGTATTTT
CASSPTSNTQYF
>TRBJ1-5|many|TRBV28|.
TGTGCCAGCAGTCCAGGGACGCACGGCAATCAGCCCCAGCATTTT
CASSPGTHGNQPQHF
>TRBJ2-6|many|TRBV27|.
TGTGCCAGCAGTTTCGGAGTTGGGGCCAACGTCCTGACTTTC
CASSFGVGANVLTF
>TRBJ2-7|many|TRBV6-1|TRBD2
TGTGCCAGCAGTGGGCTAGCGGGAGGCGAGCAGTACTTC
CASSGLAGGEQYF
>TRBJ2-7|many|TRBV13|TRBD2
TGTGCCAGCACCTTGGGAGGGGCGAGTAGACCCTACGAGCAGTACTTC
CASTLGGASRPYEQYF
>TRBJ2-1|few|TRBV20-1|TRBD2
TGCAGTGCTCGGATAGGACTAGCGGGTTCCTACAATGAGCAGTTCTTC
CSARIGLAGSYNEQFF
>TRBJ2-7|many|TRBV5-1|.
TGCGCCAGCAGCGACCCCCCTGGGAGGGAGCAGTACTTC
CASSDPPGREQYF
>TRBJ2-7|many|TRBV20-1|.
TGCAGTGCTAGAGATGATACCGGAGGCAAAGACGAGCAGTACTTC
CSARDDTGGKDEQYF
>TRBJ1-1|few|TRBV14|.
TGTGCCAGTCGACAGGTCGGGAACACTGAAGCTTTCTTT
CASRQVGNTEAFF
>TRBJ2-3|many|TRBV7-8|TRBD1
TGTGCCAGCAGCTTAGGTCCGGGACAGGGTTTTGGTACGCAGTATTTT
CASSLGPGQGFGTQYF
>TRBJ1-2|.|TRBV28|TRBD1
TGTGCCAGCAGTGCGACAGGGGGCCCGAGGATCTATGGCTACACCTTC
CASSATGGPRIYGYTF
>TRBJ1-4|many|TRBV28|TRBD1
TGTGCCAGCAGTTTCAGGGGGCGAGAGGATGAAAAACTGTTTTTT
CASSFRGREDEKLFF
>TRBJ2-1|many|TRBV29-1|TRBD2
TGCAGCGTTCCCAGCGGGAGCAGGATTGAGCAGTTCTTC
CSVPSGSRIEQFF